This T cell receptor beta chain was sequenced during a study of cytomegalovirus exposure and HLA in healthy donors. Study results and caveats: From TCR beta sequences, most subjects' HLA-A and HLA-B alleles were reportedly predicted accurately.

As for this clone: Antigen unknown.

The PCR employed 60 Vbeta primers together with 13 Jbeta primers. Sequencing was performed with immunoSEQ multiplex PCR; in TCRdb, only in-frame clones are kept and a portion is missing. The sample has approximately 78,000 clones, approximately 84% seen once. V lost 0 bases, J lost 5 bases, and 7 bases lay in between. The V gene's germline CDR1 is MGHRA and CDR2 YSYEKL. The CDR3 length is 13 residues. The V and J genes are TRBV4-1 and TRBJ2-5; D not certain. The sample was PBMCs. This TCR was sampled from a woman aged 45 to 65 in good health and CMV-seronegative. CDR3 sequence (DNA): TGCGCCAGCAGCCAAGAACTCGGGGAGACCCAGTACTTC. Protein product: CASSQELGETQYF.